This T cell receptor (beta chain) was observed in a study of T cells in Graves' hyperthyroidism and ophthalmopathy. General observations from the study: Ophthalmopathy was predicted by the model a median of 6.5 months ahead of onset.

Regarding this clonotype: Its matching antigen is unknown.

This CDR3 is 16 amino acids long. J gave up 6 bases and V 5 bases, and 12 bases lay outside the gene matches. From RNA transcripts, TCR beta CDR3 regions were amplified. An initial round of RT-PCR targeting the TCR CDR3 relied on the HTBI primer set. MiXCR, applied by TCRdb to the multiplex PCR reads, yields one record per CDR3 protein. This sample carries 550,000 to 850,000 distinct CDR3 sequences, roughly 20% of them seen once, and the ten largest clones take about a sixth. Sequencing was carried out using blood. This clonotype originated in a woman aged 50 to 60 with Graves' hyperthyroidism that later progressed to Graves' ophthalmopathy. The rearrangement joins TRBV12-3 or TRBV12-4 to TRBJ1-4; 7 bases fit TRBD1. CDR3 nucleotide sequence: TGTGCCAGCAGTCACAGGGGCATCTTTACGGATGAAAAACTGTTTTTT. Its translation is CASSHRGIFTDEKLFF.